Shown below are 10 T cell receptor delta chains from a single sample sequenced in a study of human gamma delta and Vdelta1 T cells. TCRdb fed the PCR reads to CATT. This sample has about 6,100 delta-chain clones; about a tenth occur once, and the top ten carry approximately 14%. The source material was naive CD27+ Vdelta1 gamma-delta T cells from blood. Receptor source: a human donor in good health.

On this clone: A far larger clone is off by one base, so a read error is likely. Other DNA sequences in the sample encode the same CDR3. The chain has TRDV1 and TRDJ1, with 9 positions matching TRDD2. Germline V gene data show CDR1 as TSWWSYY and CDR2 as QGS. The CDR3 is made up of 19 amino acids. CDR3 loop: CALGGLPTSWGRYTDKLIF. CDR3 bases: TGTGCTCTTGGGGGCCTTCCTACTAGCTGGGGAAGGTACACCGACAAACTCATCTTT.

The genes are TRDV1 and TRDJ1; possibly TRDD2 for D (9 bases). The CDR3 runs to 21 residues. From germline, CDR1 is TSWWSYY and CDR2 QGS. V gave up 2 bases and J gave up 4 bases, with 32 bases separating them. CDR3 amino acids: CALGERAFLRSWGRLGDKLIF. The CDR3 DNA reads TGTGCTCTTGGGGAAAGGGCCTTCCTACGGAGCTGGGGGAGACTTGGCGATAAACTCATCTTT.

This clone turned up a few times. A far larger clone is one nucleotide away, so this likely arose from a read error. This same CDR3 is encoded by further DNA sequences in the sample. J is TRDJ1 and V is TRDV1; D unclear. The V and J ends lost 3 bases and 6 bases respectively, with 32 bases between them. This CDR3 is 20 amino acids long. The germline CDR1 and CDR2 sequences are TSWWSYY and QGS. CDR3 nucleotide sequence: TGTGCTCTTGGGGACTCCCCACGACTCCTCACTCAGTCCCTTACCTATAAACTCATCTTT. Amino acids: CALGDSPRLLTQSLTYKLIF.

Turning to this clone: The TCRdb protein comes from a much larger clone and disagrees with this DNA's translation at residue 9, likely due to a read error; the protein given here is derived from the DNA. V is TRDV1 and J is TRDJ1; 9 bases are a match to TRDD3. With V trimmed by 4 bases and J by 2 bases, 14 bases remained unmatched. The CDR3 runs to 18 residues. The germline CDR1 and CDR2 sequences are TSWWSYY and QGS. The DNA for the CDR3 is TGTGCTCTTGGGGGGTCGGCCTTCATACTGGGGGAAACCGATAAACTCATCTTT. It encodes CALGGSAFILGETDKLIF.

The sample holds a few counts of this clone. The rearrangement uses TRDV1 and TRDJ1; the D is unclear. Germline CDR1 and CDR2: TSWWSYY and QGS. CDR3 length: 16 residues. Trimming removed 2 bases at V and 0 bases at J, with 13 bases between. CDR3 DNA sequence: TGTGCTCTTGGGGAATTGAAAAGGTCCTACACCGATAAACTCATCTTT. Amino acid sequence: CALGELKRSYTDKLIF.

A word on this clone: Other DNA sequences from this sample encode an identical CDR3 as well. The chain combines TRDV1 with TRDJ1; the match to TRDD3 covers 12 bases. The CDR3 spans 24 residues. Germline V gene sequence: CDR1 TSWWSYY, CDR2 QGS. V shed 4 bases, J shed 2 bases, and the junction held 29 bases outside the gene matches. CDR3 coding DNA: TGTGCTCTTGGGGCCCGCCTTCCTACGAACACTGGGGGATACCGGGAAGGGGGTACCGATAAACTCATCTTT. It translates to CALGARLPTNTGGYREGGTDKLIF.

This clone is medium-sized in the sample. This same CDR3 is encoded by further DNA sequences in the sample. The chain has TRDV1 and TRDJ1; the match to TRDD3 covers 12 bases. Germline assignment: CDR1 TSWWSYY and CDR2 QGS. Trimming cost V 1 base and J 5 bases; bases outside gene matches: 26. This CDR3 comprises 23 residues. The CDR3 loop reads CALGERPPYSPFTGGYRADKLIF. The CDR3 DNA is TGTGCTCTTGGGGAACGCCCTCCGTACAGTCCCTTTACTGGGGGATACCGGGCTGATAAACTCATCTTT.

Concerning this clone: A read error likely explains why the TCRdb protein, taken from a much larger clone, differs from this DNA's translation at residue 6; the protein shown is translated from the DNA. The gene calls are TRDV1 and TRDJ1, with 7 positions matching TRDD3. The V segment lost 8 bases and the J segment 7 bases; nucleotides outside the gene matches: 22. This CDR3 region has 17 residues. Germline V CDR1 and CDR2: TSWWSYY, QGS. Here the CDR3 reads CALFGGLPTPYWGKLIF. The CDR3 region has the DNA TGTGCTCTTTTCGGTGGGCTTCCGACCCCGTACTGGGGTAAACTCATCTTT.

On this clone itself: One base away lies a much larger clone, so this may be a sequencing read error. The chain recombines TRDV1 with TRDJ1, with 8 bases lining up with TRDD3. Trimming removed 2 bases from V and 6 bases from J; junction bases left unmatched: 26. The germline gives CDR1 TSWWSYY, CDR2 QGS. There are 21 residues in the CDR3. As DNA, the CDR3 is TGTGCTCTTGGGGAAGCAGCCTTCTCACCTGGGGGACGGTGGGCTCCTTATAAACTCATCTTT. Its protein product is CALGEAAFSPGGRWAPYKLIF.

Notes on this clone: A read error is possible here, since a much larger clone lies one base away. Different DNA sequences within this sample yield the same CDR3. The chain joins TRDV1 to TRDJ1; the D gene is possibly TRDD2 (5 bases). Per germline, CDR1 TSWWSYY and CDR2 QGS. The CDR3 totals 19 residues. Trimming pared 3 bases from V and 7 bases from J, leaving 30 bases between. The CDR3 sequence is CALGELKPYGSGLFAKLIF. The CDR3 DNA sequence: TGTGCTCTTGGGGAGCTTAAACCCTACGGAAGCGGGCTTTTCGCTAAACTCATCTTT.